Detailed here is one TCR beta chain. No antigen is known for it. There are no base qualities to consult, and no much larger clone falls within one base. Libraries of naive CD8 T cells were built from anywhere between about 17,000 and 1,000,000 sorted cells, with 10%, 30% or 50% of the purified RNA used. Naive CD8 T cells, defined as CD8+CD4-CCR7+CD45RA+, were FACS-sorted into RLT Plus buffer on a BD FACSAria II. Roughly ten TCR copies' worth of Jurkat RNA were spiked into roughly 19,000-1,000,000 naive CD8 T cell samples to test detection sensitivity. CD8 T cells were enriched with RosetteSep CD8+ T Cell Enrichment Cocktail and Ficoll-Paque, followed by ACK red cell lysis. Libraries were prepared through PCR. The instrument was an Illumina HiSeq 4000. Bulk TCR libraries were made following a previously described method, with the TCR primers given in Table S5. The Qiagen AllPrep DNA/RNA kit was used to purify total RNA. Before analysis, reads from multiple sequencing runs of one library were combined. The study's processing was this. Reads were retained only if their TCR constant sequence matched exactly, and those retained reads were trimmed to 150 nt and grouped according to their 12-nt molecular barcodes. Reads inside each barcode group were sub-clustered using a 15% Levenshtein threshold, and a quality-weighted consensus sequence was constructed for each RNA molecule. Non-functional sequences were filtered out, along with any lower-count sequence sitting one edit away from another sequence. On the basis of fitting two negative binomial distributions, barcode sub-clusters with fewer than 20% of the maximum read count were discarded. The public reads were run again by TCRdb, first through fastp at Q25 and then through MiXCR, and only productive beta chains were kept. Rows merge per CDR3 protein into single entries with the most common DNA and genes. These V and J calls rely on TCRdb rather than the paper's analysis. The sample table records more than 450,000 distinct CDR3 sequences; 20% to 25% of these occur just once. The top ten hold around 0.84% of the sample.

The sample originates from a study of molecular identifiers for immune sequencing clone quantification (dated by TCRdb to 2016 to 2019). Study-level background: For a replicate experiment, the RNA from either roughly 18,000 or 92,000 naive CD8 T cells was divided into five aliquots, and four of those aliquots went on to sequencing. This methods study used CD8 T cells to benchmark TCR RNA copy counting and molecular-identifier clustering-based TCR repertoire sequencing (MIDCIRS).

General findings and caveats noted by the study authors: Spiked-in Jurkat TCR RNA equal to a single cell's worth was reported to be detectable even within 1,100,000 naive CD8 T cells. Highly expanded clone sizes could be underestimated if identical TCR molecules share a barcode. When barcode sub-clustering was omitted, TCR diversity was inflated by chimeric consensus sequences, with chimeras reaching as high as 47%. Modeling estimated about 2.8 recovered TCR RNA copies per cell, compared with about 10 by digital PCR, which implies roughly 27% capture efficiency. Spiked-in Jurkat TCR RNA (approximately 10 copies' worth), which is not part of the donor repertoire, was contained in the naive libraries. In CMV-specific effector cells, clones with more than 20 RNA copies contained over 99% of molecules, whereas in naive cells such clones contained under 1% of molecules.

The specimen was naive CD8+ T cells from blood, with Jurkat cell RNA spiked in. This specimen's cell subset or site label, per the study, means: FACS-sorted CD8+CD4-CCR7+CD45RA+ naive T cells. The receptor was isolated from a human donor in good health. Some libraries in this study had Jurkat cell RNA spiked in.

Here the CDR3 is given as CASSLQVVSGANVLTF. The DNA sequence is TGTGCCAGCAGCCTACAGGTTGTATCTGGGGCCAACGTCCTGACTTTC. The chain links TRBV13 with TRBJ2-6; a tentative D call is TRBD1 (5 bases match). Taken from the germline V gene (reference sequence), the CDR1 and CDR2 loops are PRHDT and FYEKMQ. The CDR3 covers 16 residues, taking in both the cysteine and the phenylalanine. Only the CDR3 DNA is retained, 48 bases long and in frame from the first base. The junction shows trimming of 5 bases on V and 1 base on J, plus 12 bases between the germline ends.